This T cell receptor beta chain derives from a study of blood T cell repertoires in COVID-19. The germline V gene has CDR1 SGHRS and CDR2 YFSETQ. The length of the CDR3 is 15 residues. V was shortened by 0 bases and J by 4 bases, with 11 bases between the two germline ends. In the original workflow: Counts of nucleated cells, estimated from reference gene primer amplification, were obtained. This table comes from immunoSEQ multiplex PCR, and its TCRdb copy is limited to in-frame clones, with some not included. From that table come the V and J calls and clone size; the DNA was used to work out D and trimming. Of around 110,000 clones in the sample, 71% were seen once. With regard to this clone: The sample contains more than one DNA sequence encoding this CDR3.

The origin of this receptor is a human donor with acute or convalescent COVID-19. The donor label of this sample is uncertain. This chain uses TRBV5-1 with TRBJ1-5, with D maybe TRBD1 (6 bases). The sample comprised peripheral blood. The CDR3 sequence: CASSLDGQPNQPQHF. For the CDR3, the DNA is TGCGCCAGCAGCTTGGACGGACAGCCGAATCAGCCCCAGCATTTT.